This TCR beta chain was obtained from a study of shared clonotypes between healthy human individuals (dated by TCRdb to 2018 to 2020). In the study overall: Three men and a couple of women, aged 18 to 49 years, made up the cohort. The study deeply sequenced blood TCR repertoires of several healthy adults to estimate repertoire size and the extent of clonotype sharing between individuals. Per donor, leukapheresis produced somewhere between about 0.8 and 9 billion PBMCs. For each donor, CD4 naive and CD4 memory were each given three plates, CD8 naive was given two plates, and CD8 memory was given one plate. To increase sequencing depth and limit assay-specific biases, TCR repertoire library preparation and sequencing were carried out by different laboratories using diverse techniques. Summary of the overall study and its limitations: Sampling was restricted to blood, and TCR repertoires in tissues likely differ from the TCR repertoires found in blood. Based on pairwise subsampling, the degree of clonotype sharing among donors was expected to be affected by sequencing depth. Across four donors, about 5.2% of naive CD4, roughly 3.4% of naive CD8, about 2.3% of memory CD4, and about 0.44% of memory CD8 clonotypes were shared. Rarefaction of sorted-subset datasets indicated incomplete sequencing despite the large sequencing depth. Because the study included only a small number of donors, the genetic and exposure-history diversity represented was limited. Estimated clonotype richness was generally larger for naive than for memory subsets. Compared with non-shared clonotypes, clonotypes shared by all four sorted-subset donors had higher generation probabilities.

Using the deep immunoSEQ assay, multiplex PCR amplified TCR CDR3 regions from genomic DNA. Extracted genomic DNA from each cell subset was distributed evenly across all wells of several immunoSEQ 96-well plates, and each plate was treated as a replicate. For sorted subsets, approximately 0.2 ug of genomic DNA, equivalent to 25,000 to 35,000 T cell genomes, went into each replicate PCR. Purified libraries were quantified with a Qubit 3.0 fluorometer, sized on a Bioanalyzer 2100, and re-quantified with the KAPA Library Quantification kit. Every immunoSEQ 96-well plate was sequenced on a separate single-read 150-cycle Illumina NextSeq 550 flow cell. The study's processing was this. The immunoSEQ output contained only junctional sequences without quality scores, so filtering could not match that applied to full-length reads. To assign V/J genes and CDR3, sequences were annotated against IMGT germline references using PyIR, a Python wrapper for IgBLAST v1.9. Reads were filtered out if the reads had weak V/J assignments (E-value above 1e-6), no CDR3, stop codons, out-of-frame junctions, or ambiguous translated residues. A V3J clonotype was defined by an identical inferred V gene, J gene, and CDR3 amino acid sequence. Percentage overlap between repertoires was computed as shared unique clonotypes divided by the size of the smaller repertoire. Three approaches were used to assess repertoire richness: RTK rarefaction, the Chao1 estimator, and Recon v2.1 estimates of unobserved clonotypes. Generation probabilities for all TCRbeta clonotypes obtained by the gDNA method from a handful of donors were computed using OLGA. TCRdb retrieved this table from immuneACCESS and kept in-frame rearrangements only. Not all clones are present; in checked studies, unresolved V genes account for under half, and no reason is known for the remainder. V and J calls and clone size are copied from that table; D and trimming were computed from the DNA. The sample table holds roughly 2.6 million clones, of which about 92% were seen once. Clones ranked in the top ten supply about 0.13% of the sample.

Of note for this clone: The specificity of this receptor is unknown. Base quality data are lacking; no much larger clone is found one base away.

Donors were healthy HIV-negative adults with no recently reported acute infections or vaccinations. Every donor was a Caucasian adult residing in Nashville, Tennessee, USA. CD4+ T cells were enriched by magnetic negative selection; naive cells were then positively selected on CD45RA, and the negative fraction formed the memory subset. Blood was collected by leukapheresis, and PBMCs were isolated by Ficoll-Histopaque density gradient centrifugation and then cryopreserved in liquid nitrogen vapor phase. Analytical flow cytometry was used to check the purity and quantity of every magnetically sorted T cell population. From each sorted fraction, genomic DNA was isolated and quantified by UV absorbance on a Nanodrop 2000c. The TCR originated in a man aged 18-30 years in good health. Source material: naive CD4+ T cells sorted from blood. Explained via the paper, the cell subset or site label denotes: CD45RA+ positively selected.

The CDR3 loop reads CASRAAGLYEQYF. The nucleotide sequence reads TGTGCCAGCAGGGCGGCGGGCCTCTACGAGCAGTACTTC. In this chain, TRBV7-2 is recombined with TRBJ2-7; the D segment could be TRBD2, given 5 matching bases. There are 13 amino acids in the CDR3, from cysteine to phenylalanine inclusive. The sequence is cut down to CDR3 DNA, 39 bases in frame from base 1. The germline V gene specifies SGHTA as CDR1 and FQGNSA as CDR2. V lost 6 bases and J lost 3 bases; the stretch between them is 12 bases long. Joined to the reference TRBV7-2 and TRBJ2-7 proteins, this CDR3 gives the full variable domain: GAGVSQSPSNKVTEKGKDVELRCDPISGHTALYWYRQSLGQGLEFLIYFQGNSAPDKSGLPSDRFSAERTGGSVSTLTIQRTQQEDSAVYLCASRAAGLYEQYFGPGTRLTVT.